The TCR beta chain under discussion was sequenced for a study of human T cells and chemical hapten exposure. TCRdb used MiXCR to reprocess the RACE reads, holding one entry per CDR3 protein. This sample carries about 30,000 distinct CDR3 sequences, 5.5% of them seen once, and the ten largest clones take more than 10%. Germline CDR1 SSHAT, CDR2 FNYEAQ (reference sequence). This CDR3 region has 12 residues. Time point meaning: healthy volunteer bleed at 6 weeks. The authors' total RNA extraction used unfractionated whole blood. This clonotype was picked up a small number of times. One end of the junction does not line up with germline, which may come from a read error.

The material sequenced was whole blood. The gene calls are TRBV7-7 and TRBJ2-3; D gene unclear. This TCR derives from a human donor in good health. Some clones in this sample may be carry-over from other donors' samples. CDR3 region: CASSPHTDTQYF. As DNA, the CDR3 is TGTGCTAGCAGCCCTCACACAGATACGCAGTATTTT.